Presented here are 17 T cell receptor beta chains from one specimen sequenced in a study of STAT3 mutations in large granular lymphocyte leukemia. Findings and caveats of the study: Every T-cell large granular lymphocyte leukemia patient had at least one immunodominant TCR beta clonotype.

The table came from immunoSEQ multiplex PCR; TCRdb's copy has only in-frame clones and leaves some out. The table has about 3,200 clones, roughly 90% seen once. These receptors' targets are unknown. The material sequenced was peripheral blood mononuclear cells. The receptors here all came from a middle-aged man with T-cell large granular lymphocyte leukemia. Some clones in this sample may be carry-over from other donors' samples.

The chain joins TRBV28 to TRBJ2-7, with D tentatively TRBD2 (5 bases). The ends were cut back, 3 bases at V and 6 bases at J, with 12 bases in the middle. Germline-derived CDR1 and CDR2 are MDHEN and SYDVKM. The CDR3 is made up of 13 amino acids. The CDR3 sequence is CASSFSRVGEQYF. CDR3 DNA sequence: TGTGCCAGCAGTTTTTCGAGGGTTGGCGAGCAGTACTTC.

The V call is TRBV4-3, the J call TRBJ2-3; D is possibly TRBD2 (6 bases). V lost 4 bases, J lost 3 bases, and 23 bases lay in between. Germline CDR1 and CDR2: LGHNA and YSLEER. CDR3 length: 18 amino acids. The CDR3 region is CASSRYFAGTPETDTQYF. For the CDR3, the DNA is TGCGCCAGCAGCCGATACTTCGCCGGGACTCCTGAGACAGATACGCAGTATTTT.

This clone was detected once. J is TRBJ2-5 and V is TRBV5-1, with D possibly matching TRBD2 (6 bases). Germline lookup yields CDR1 SGHRS and CDR2 YFSETQ. The CDR3 sequence is 14 residues long. Trimming left V 2 bases short and J 1 base short, with 9 bases between. CDR3 DNA sequence: TGCGCCAGCAGCTTATTCGGGGGCCAAGAGACCCAGTACTTC. Translating gives CASSLFGGQETQYF. The full variable domain, completed using reference TRBV5-1 and TRBJ2-5, is KAGVTQTPRYLIKTRGQQVTLSCSPISGHRSVSWYQQTPGQGLQFLFEYFSETQRNKGNFPGRFSGRQFSNSRSEMNVSTLELGDSALYLCASSLFGGQETQYFGPGTRLLVL.

The chain has TRBV29-1 and TRBJ1-2; no reliable D call. The CDR3 covers 12 residues. Per germline, CDR1 SQVTM and CDR2 ANQGSEA. Deletions cut 1 base from V and 4 bases from J, with 7 bases between. CDR3 in amino acids: CSVEGESYGYTF. CDR3 nucleotide sequence: TGCAGCGTTGAAGGGGAATCCTATGGCTACACCTTC.

The chain links TRBV7-9 to TRBJ1-5; D not certain. The germline V gene has CDR1 SEHNR and CDR2 FQNEAQ (reference sequence). The CDR3 covers 12 residues. The V end lost 1 base, the J end lost 6 bases, and 4 bases lay between the germline ends. CDR3 sequence: CASSLGAQPQHF. DNA of the CDR3: TGTGCCAGCAGCTTAGGGGCTCAGCCCCAGCATTTT.

This clone was seen once. The chain has TRBV5-1 and TRBJ2-7, with a weak D call TRBD1 (6 bases). The CDR3 has 19 residues. Per germline, CDR1 SGHRS and CDR2 YFSETQ. V was shortened by 2 bases and J by 2 bases, with 26 bases between the two germline ends. CDR3 amino acids: CASSFFYPTTGSKPYEQYF. The CDR3 nucleotides are TGCGCCAGCAGCTTTTTCTACCCCACTACAGGGAGTAAGCCCTACGAGCAGTACTTC.

The chain uses TRBV6-5 and TRBJ1-1; no reliable D call. The CDR3 is 13 residues long. Trimming cost V 6 bases and J 4 bases, with 12 bases left between them. The germline V gene encodes CDR1 MNHEY and CDR2 SVGAGI. CDR3 nucleotides: TGTGCCAGCAGCCTGGCGCACTCCACTGAAGCTTTCTTT. Translation: CASSLAHSTEAFF.

The rearrangement uses TRBV29-1 and TRBJ1-1, with a tentative D call TRBD1 (5 bases). The germline CDR1 and CDR2 sequences are SQVTM and ANQGSEA. This CDR3 has 13 amino acids. V was pared by 5 bases and J by 5 bases, with 15 bases between. The CDR3: CSVTQGLGTEAFF. CDR3 DNA: TGCAGCGTTACGCAGGGCTTAGGAACTGAAGCTTTCTTT. Combining the CDR3 with reference TRBV29-1 and TRBJ1-1 gives the whole variable domain SAVISQKPSRDICQRGTSLTIQCQVDSQVTMMFWYRQQPGQSLTLIATANQGSEATYESGFVIDKFPISRPNLTFSTLTVSNMSPEDSSIYLCSVTQGLGTEAFFGQGTRLTVV.

A single count supports this clone. The V call is TRBV9, the J call TRBJ2-3, with TRBD1 matching 8 bases. V lost 3 bases and J lost 4; bases outside the gene matches: 4. CDR1 and CDR2 (germline): SGDLS, YYNGEE. The CDR3 runs 14 residues. CDR3 nucleotide sequence: TGTGCCAGCAGCGATCGGACAGGGTCAGATACGCAGTATTTT. This codes for CASSDRTGSDTQYF.

The CDR3 sequence is CASSLAGETGQYF. CDR3 nucleotides: TGTGCCAGCAGCTTAGCCGGAGAGACCGGGCAGTACTTC. The rearrangement joins TRBV7-9 to TRBJ2-7; the D is unclear. Trimming cost V 0 bases and J 9 bases, with 12 bases left between them. The CDR3 runs to 13 residues. CDR1 is SEHNR, CDR2 FQNEAQ, per germline (reference sequence).

The V call is TRBV7-9, the J call TRBJ1-5; no clear D. The V end lost 3 bases, the J end lost 5 bases, and 5 bases lay between the germline ends. CDR3 length: 12 residues. The V gene's germline CDR1 is SEHNR and CDR2 FQNEAQ (reference sequence). CDR3 DNA: TGTGCCAGCAGCTTCTTCGATCAGCCCCAGCATTTT. Protein product: CASSFFDQPQHF.

This chain connects TRBV7-2 to TRBJ2-7; 8 bases are a match to TRBD2. Trimming removed 4 bases from V and 2 bases from J; junction bases left unmatched: 4. This CDR3 region has 14 residues. The V gene's germline CDR1 is SGHTA and CDR2 FQGNSA. This CDR3 is CASSSGGPTYEQYF. Here the CDR3 DNA reads TGTGCCAGCAGCTCGGGGGGGCCAACCTACGAGCAGTACTTC.

The DNA of the CDR3 is TGTGCCAGCAGCAGGGGGGTCGGGGAGAGGGGAGAGACCCAGTACTTC. Translating gives CASSRGVGERGETQYF. The chain couples TRBV11-2 to TRBJ2-5; tentatively, D is TRBD1 or TRBD2 (6 bases each). Trimming removed 5 bases from V and 4 bases from J, with 20 bases in between. Germline V gene lookup returns CDR1 SGHAT and CDR2 FQNNGV. CDR3 length: 16 residues. Together with reference TRBV11-2 and TRBJ2-5, the CDR3 gives the full variable domain: EAGVAQSPRYKIIEKRQSVAFWCNPISGHATLYWYQQILGQGPKLLIQFQNNGVVDDSQLPKDRFSAERLKGVDSTLKIQPAKLEDSAVYLCASSRGVGERGETQYFGPGTRLLVL.

V gene TRBV30 combines with J gene TRBJ2-5, with TRBD2 as a possible D gene (7 bases). Germline CDR1 is GTSNPN and CDR2 is SVGIG (reference sequence). Trimming shortened V by 2 bases and J by 6 bases, and 22 bases separated the two germline ends. CDR3 length equals 16 residues. The CDR3 loop is CAWSMGGGPTGQTQYF. CDR3 sequence (DNA): TGTGCCTGGAGTATGGGGGGGGGCCCGACCGGACAGACCCAGTACTTC.

This chain uses TRBV25-1 with TRBJ2-1; the D gene is possibly TRBD2 (6 bases). The germline V and J ends were trimmed by 10 bases and 4 bases, with 14 bases remaining between them. The CDR3 runs 13 residues. Germline loops: CDR1 MGHDK, CDR2 SYGVNS. The CDR3 DNA follows: TGTGCCACCCTCGGGACTCCATACAATGAGCAGTTCTTC. Protein product: CATLGTPYNEQFF. The complete variable domain, with remaining parts taken from reference TRBV25-1 and TRBJ2-1, reads EADIYQTPRYLVIGTGKKITLECSQTMGHDKMYWYQQDPGMELHLIHYSYGVNSTEKGDLSSESTVSRIRTEHFPLTLESARPSHTSQYLCATLGTPYNEQFFGPGTRLTVL.

V and J are TRBV19 and TRBJ1-1; D is unresolved. The germline CDR1 and CDR2 sequences are LNHDA and SQIVND (reference sequence). This CDR3 contains 16 residues. V was pared by 10 bases and J by 4 bases, with 25 bases between. The CDR3 DNA reads as TGTGCCACCCGACGGAGGCCAGACTCGAAGGGCACTGAAGCTTTCTTT. It translates to CATRRRPDSKGTEAFF. Full variable domain (missing parts from reference TRBV19 and TRBJ1-1): DGGITQSPKYLFRKEGQNVTLSCEQNLNHDAMYWYRQDPGQGLRLIYYSQIVNDFQKGDIAEGYSVSREKKESFPLTVTSAQKNPTAFYLCATRRRPDSKGTEAFFGQGTRLTVV.

V usage is TRBV9 and J usage is TRBJ2-2; no clear D. CDR1 is SGDLS, CDR2 YYNGEE, per germline. The V end was cut by 0 bases, the J end by 0 bases, with 6 bases between. The CDR3 sequence is 15 residues long. The CDR3 here is CASSVDGANTGELFF. CDR3 in DNA: TGTGCCAGCAGCGTAGACGGCGCGAACACCGGGGAGCTGTTTTTT.